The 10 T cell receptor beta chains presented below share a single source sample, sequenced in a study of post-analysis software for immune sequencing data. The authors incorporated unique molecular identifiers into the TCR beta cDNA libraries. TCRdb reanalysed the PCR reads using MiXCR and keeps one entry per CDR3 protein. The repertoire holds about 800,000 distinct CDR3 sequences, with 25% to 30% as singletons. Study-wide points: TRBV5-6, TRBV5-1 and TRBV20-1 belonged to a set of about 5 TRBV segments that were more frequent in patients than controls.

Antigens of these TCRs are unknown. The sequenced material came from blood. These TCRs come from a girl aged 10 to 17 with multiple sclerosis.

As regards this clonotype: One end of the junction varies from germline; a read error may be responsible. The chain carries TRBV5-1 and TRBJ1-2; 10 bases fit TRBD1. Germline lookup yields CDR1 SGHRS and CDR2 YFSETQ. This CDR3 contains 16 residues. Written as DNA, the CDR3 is TGCGCCAGCAGCTTCTTACCGGGACAGGGGCTCTATGGCCACACCTTC. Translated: CASSFLPGQGLYGHTF.

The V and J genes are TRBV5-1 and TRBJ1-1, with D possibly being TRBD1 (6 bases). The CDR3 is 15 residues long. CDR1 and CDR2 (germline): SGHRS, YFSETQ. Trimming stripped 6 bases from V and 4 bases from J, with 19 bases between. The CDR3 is CASTSNVRGLTEAFF. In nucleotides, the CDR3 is TGCGCCAGCACGAGCAACGTCAGGGGACTCACTGAAGCTTTCTTT.

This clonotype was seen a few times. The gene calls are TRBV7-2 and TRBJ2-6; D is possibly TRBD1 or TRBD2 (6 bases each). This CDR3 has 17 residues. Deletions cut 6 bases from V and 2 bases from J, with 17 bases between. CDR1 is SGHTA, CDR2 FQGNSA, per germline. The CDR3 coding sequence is TGTGCCAGCAGACAACAGGGAGGCGGCCCTGGGGCCAACGTCCTGACTTTC. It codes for CASRQQGGGPGANVLTF.

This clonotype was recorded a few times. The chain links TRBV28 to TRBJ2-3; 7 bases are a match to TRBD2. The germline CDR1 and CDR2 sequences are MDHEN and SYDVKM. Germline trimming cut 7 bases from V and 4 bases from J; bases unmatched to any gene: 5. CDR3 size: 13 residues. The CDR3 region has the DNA TGTGCCAGCATGACGGGAGGAGCAGATACGCAGTATTTT. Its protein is CASMTGGADTQYF.

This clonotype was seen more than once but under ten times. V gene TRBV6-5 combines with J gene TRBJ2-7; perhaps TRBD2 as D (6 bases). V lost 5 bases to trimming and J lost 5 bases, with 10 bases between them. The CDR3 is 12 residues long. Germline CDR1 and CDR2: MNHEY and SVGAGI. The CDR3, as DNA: TGTGCCAGCAGTGGAGGGAGAAACGAGCAGTACTTC. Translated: CASSGGRNEQYF.

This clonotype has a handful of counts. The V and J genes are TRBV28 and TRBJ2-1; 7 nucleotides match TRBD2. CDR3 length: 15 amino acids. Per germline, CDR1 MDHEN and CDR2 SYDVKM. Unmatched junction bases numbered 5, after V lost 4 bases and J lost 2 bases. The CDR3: CASSWGGEAYNEQFF. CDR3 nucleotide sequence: TGTGCCAGCAGTTGGGGAGGGGAGGCCTACAATGAGCAGTTCTTC.

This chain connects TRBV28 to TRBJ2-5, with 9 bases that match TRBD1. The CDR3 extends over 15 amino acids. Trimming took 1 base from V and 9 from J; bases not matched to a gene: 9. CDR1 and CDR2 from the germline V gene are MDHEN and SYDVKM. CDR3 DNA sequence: TGTGCCAGCAGTTTATATTTCGGGACAGGGATCTCCCAGTACTTC. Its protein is CASSLYFGTGISQYF.

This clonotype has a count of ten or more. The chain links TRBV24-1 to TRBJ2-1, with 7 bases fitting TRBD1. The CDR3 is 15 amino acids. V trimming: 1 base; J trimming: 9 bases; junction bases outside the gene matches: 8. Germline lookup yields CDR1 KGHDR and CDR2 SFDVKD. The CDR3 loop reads CATSDLSSDRREQFF. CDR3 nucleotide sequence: TGTGCCACCAGTGATTTATCCTCGGACAGGCGTGAGCAGTTCTTC.

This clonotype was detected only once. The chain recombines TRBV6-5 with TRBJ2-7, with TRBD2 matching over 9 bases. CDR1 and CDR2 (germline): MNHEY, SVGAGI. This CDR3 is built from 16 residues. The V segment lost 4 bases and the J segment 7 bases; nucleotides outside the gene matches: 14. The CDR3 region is CASSWLSGRGYNEQYF. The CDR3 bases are TGTGCCAGCAGTTGGCTTAGCGGGAGAGGGTACAATGAGCAGTACTTC.

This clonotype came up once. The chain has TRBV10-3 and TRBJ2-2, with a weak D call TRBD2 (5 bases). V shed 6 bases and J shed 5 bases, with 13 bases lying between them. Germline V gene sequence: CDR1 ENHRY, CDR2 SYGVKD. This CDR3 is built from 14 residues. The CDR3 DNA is TGTGCCATCAGGTCGGGGATTTCTACCGGGGAGCTGTTTTTT. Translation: CAIRSGISTGELFF.